This note documents a single T cell receptor beta chain sequence. The CDR3 loop spans 14 amino acids. CDR1 is SNHLY and CDR2 is FYNNEI in the germline V gene. Per the original data handling: Amplified reference gene primers provided the basis for estimating nucleated cell counts. Assay used: immunoSEQ multiplex PCR; TCRdb lists only in-frame clones, some missing. Clone size and V and J calls were adopted from that table, with D and trimming inferred from the DNA. Of just over 75,000 clones in the sample, about 83% were seen once. The data belong to a study of blood T cell repertoires in COVID-19. Across the whole study: The study drew acute and convalescent COVID-19 samples from the United States, Italy and Spain. Sample material is recorded as cDNA or gDNA derived from T cells, B-cell-depleted T cells, or PBMCs.

V usage is TRBV2 and J usage is TRBJ1-2; D gene unclear. This TCR was recovered from a man aged 50-59 years with acute or convalescent COVID-19. Sequencing was performed on peripheral blood. CDR3 protein: CAPAIETTYHGYTF. DNA for the CDR3: TGTGCTCCAGCAATTGAGACAACCTACCATGGCTACACCTTC.